The sequence of this T cell receptor (beta chain) was determined in a study of CD8 T cells in ankylosing spondylitis. The study's findings and limits: Disease-linked clones displayed a CD8+ phenotype and appeared relatively rarely in peripheral blood. Disease-associated clones were reportedly significantly overrepresented in matched ankylosing spondylitis synovial fluid. What appeared characteristic of ankylosing spondylitis blood was a TCR beta motif of several highly homologous variants.

Of note for this clonotype: Its target is not known.

As the method for making TCR beta libraries, quantitative 5'-RACE with molecular barcodes was used. TCRdb ran MiXCR on the 5' RACE reads and lists one entry per CDR3 protein. The data hold under 250,000 distinct CDR3 sequences, with 8% to 11% observed a single time. This CDR3 has 10 residues. V was pared by 7 bases and J by 5 bases, with 3 bases between. Germline V CDR1 and CDR2: MNHNY, SVGAGI (reference sequence). The specimen was blood, either unsorted or a sorted T cell fraction (not recorded which). The chain carries TRBV6-6 and TRBJ1-5; D ambiguous. The source is a male donor with ankylosing spondylitis or in good health (not recorded which). CDR3 in DNA: TGTGCCAGCACGGATCAGCCCCAGCATTTT. Amino acid sequence: CASTDQPQHF.